The 16 T cell receptor beta chains below come from one sample, sequenced in a study of beta chain features in type 1 diabetes. Every bit of the isolated RNA underwent reverse transcription, so sequencing read expressed TCRB transcripts. Sequencing used immunoSEQ multiplex PCR; TCRdb keeps in-frame clones, though not all of them. The profile shows around 400,000 clones, over 13% of them singletons. The sequenced sample was naive CD4+ T cells from blood. These receptors originate from a woman between 18 and 30 years old in good health.

This clone showed up just a few times. This chain links TRBV4-2 with TRBJ1-2; 8 nucleotides match TRBD1. The CDR3 loop spans 14 amino acids. V gave up 8 bases and J gave up 4 bases; unmatched junction bases: 9. Germline CDR1 LGHNA, CDR2 YNFKEQ. CDR3 region: CASSPKGTGYGYTF. The CDR3 coding sequence is TGTGCCAGCTCTCCAAAGGGGACAGGCTATGGCTACACCTTC.

This clone was counted a few times. The DNA for the CDR3 is TGCGCCAGCAGCACGGCCTACCGCGGCGCTGAAGCTTTCTTT. Translated, it gives CASSTAYRGAEAFF. This rearrangement joins TRBV4-3 to TRBJ1-1; no definite D call. Germline values: CDR1 LGHNA, CDR2 YSLEER. This CDR3 contains 14 residues. Trimming shortened V by 5 bases and J by 6 bases, and 16 bases separated the two germline ends.

This clone was detected a few times. V and J are TRBV7-9 and TRBJ2-1; 13 bases match TRBD2. CDR1 is SEHNR, CDR2 FQNEAQ, per germline (reference sequence). The CDR3 totals 15 residues. V lost 5 bases, J lost 9 bases, and 7 bases stayed unmatched. As DNA, the CDR3 is TGTGCCAGCAGCGTCGGACTAGCGGGAGTCTCTGAGCAGTTCTTC. Translation: CASSVGLAGVSEQFF. Full variable domain (rest looked up from reference TRBV7-9 and TRBJ2-1): DTGVSQNPRHKITKRGQNVTFRCDPISEHNRLYWYRQTLGQGPEFLTYFQNEAQLEKSRLLSDRFSAERPKGSFSTLEIQRTEQGDSAMYLCASSVGLAGVSEQFFGPGTRLTVL.

This clone was seen only a few times. The rearrangement joins TRBV9 to TRBJ2-1; 14 nucleotides align to TRBD2. Trimming took 3 bases from V and 10 from J; bases not matched to a gene: 9. The CDR3 is made up of 16 amino acids. CDR1 is SGDLS and CDR2 is YYNGEE in the germline V gene. CDR3 DNA sequence: TGTGCCAGCAGCGACAAGACTAGCGGGAGGGCCCGCGAGCAGTTCTTC. Its protein is CASSDKTSGRAREQFF.

This clone was counted only a few times. CDR3 nucleotides: TGTGCCAGCAGCCCATGGACAGGAGAAGAGACCCAGTACTTC. Residues: CASSPWTGEETQYF. This chain connects TRBV14 to TRBJ2-5; 7 positions match TRBD1. Unmatched junction bases numbered 5, after V lost 4 bases and J lost 3 bases. The CDR3 has 14 residues. Germline V CDR1 and CDR2: SGHDN, FVKESK.

This clone was seen a handful of times. V gene TRBV5-1 combines with J gene TRBJ1-1; D uncertain. Germline V gene lookup returns CDR1 SGHRS and CDR2 YFSETQ. Trimming left V 5 bases short and J 0 bases short, with 8 bases between. The CDR3 consists of 13 residues. The CDR3 here is CASRDQVNTEAFF. CDR3 coding DNA: TGCGCCAGCAGAGATCAGGTGAACACTGAAGCTTTCTTT.

This clone was observed a single time. This chain links TRBV28 with TRBJ2-1; a possible D gene is TRBD1 (6 bases). Per the germline V gene, CDR1 is MDHEN and CDR2 is SYDVKM. V lost 2 bases and J lost 14, with 13 bases in between. This CDR3 comprises 12 residues. The CDR3 is CASSLLTGSKFF. The CDR3 DNA is TGTGCCAGCAGTTTACTTACAGGGAGTAAGTTCTTC.

This clone has a handful of counts. The rearrangement joins TRBV18 to TRBJ2-7, with D hard to call. V lost 6 bases and J lost 5, with 14 bases in between. Germline V gene lookup returns CDR1 KGHSH and CDR2 LQKENI. The CDR3 extends over 13 amino acids. The CDR3 protein is CASSQVSWDEQYF. The CDR3 region has the DNA TGTGCCAGCTCGCAGGTCTCTTGGGACGAGCAGTACTTC.

This clone was observed a few times. The rearrangement links TRBV18 to TRBJ2-4; 7 bases are shared with TRBD1. With 5 bases clipped from V and 3 bases from J, the junction kept 1 base outside the gene matches. The CDR3 extends over 13 amino acids. The germline gives CDR1 KGHSH, CDR2 LQKENI. The CDR3 region is CASSRDSKNIQYF. In DNA, the CDR3 is TGTGCCAGCTCAAGGGACAGCAAAAACATTCAGTACTTC.

A few counts support this clone. The J gene is TRBJ2-1, the V gene TRBV30; 7 nucleotides agree with TRBD1. There are 13 residues in the CDR3. The V and J ends lost 5 bases and 7 bases, in that order; junction bases with no gene match: 8. CDR1 GTSNPN and CDR2 SVGIG come from the germline V gene (reference sequence). The CDR3 nucleotides are TGTGCCTGGGGAAGACGACAGGGAAATGAGCAGTTCTTC. It translates to CAWGRRQGNEQFF.

The chain employs TRBV7-9 and TRBJ2-2, with D hard to call. The CDR3 has 12 residues. Trimming removed 3 bases at V and 8 bases at J, with 7 bases between. Germline V CDR1 and CDR2: SEHNR, FQNEAQ (reference sequence). This CDR3 reads CASSFLSGELFF. In DNA form, the CDR3 reads TGTGCCAGCAGCTTTCTATCGGGGGAGCTGTTTTTT.

The chain combines TRBV23-1 with TRBJ1-5, with D tentatively TRBD1 (5 bases). TRBV23-1 is placed among ORFs of uncertain function. The V gene lost 6 bases and the J gene lost 4 bases, with 10 bases spanning the gap. The CDR3 has 13 amino acids. In DNA, the CDR3 is TGCGCCAGCAGGATCCAGGGTAATCAGCCCCAGCATTTT. Translated, it gives CASRIQGNQPQHF.

This clone has a handful of counts. The gene calls are TRBV2 and TRBJ2-1; D might be TRBD2 (5 bases). The CDR3 extends over 11 amino acids. V shed 9 bases and J shed 6 bases, with 9 bases lying between them. Germline CDR1 and CDR2: SNHLY and FYNNEI. The CDR3 is CASSLVNEQFF. In DNA, the CDR3 is TGTGCCAGTTCACTAGTCAATGAGCAGTTCTTC.

This clone was detected only a few times. Other DNA sequences in this sample translate to the same CDR3. The chain is built from TRBV5-1 and TRBJ2-5; 9 bases align to TRBD1. Germline loops: CDR1 SGHRS, CDR2 YFSETQ. J lost 0 bases, V lost 2 bases, and 2 bases had no gene match. The CDR3 sequence is 15 residues long. The CDR3 nucleotides are TGCGCCAGCAGCTTCGGGACAGGGTACCAAGAGACCCAGTACTTC. Translated: CASSFGTGYQETQYF.

The chain links TRBV5-4 to TRBJ2-7, with 9 nucleotides matching TRBD2. The germline CDR1 and CDR2 sequences are SGHNT and YYREEE (reference sequence). CDR3 length: 15 residues. After removal of 4 bases from V and 0 bases from J, the junction contained 5 bases not matched to a gene. The CDR3 sequence: CASSPGLANSYEQYF. CDR3 in DNA: TGTGCCAGCAGCCCCGGACTAGCGAACTCCTACGAGCAGTACTTC.

The chain joins TRBV2 to TRBJ1-2; D remains ambiguous. The V gene's germline CDR1 is SNHLY and CDR2 FYNNEI. V was cut by 6 bases and J by 7 bases, with 12 bases left in between. The CDR3 has 12 amino acids. CDR3 nucleotide sequence: TGTGCCAGCAGGGTACTCGGAGCTGGCTACACCTTC. Translating gives CASRVLGAGYTF. Drawing the rest from reference TRBV2 and TRBJ1-2, the complete variable domain is EPEVTQTPSHQVTQMGQEVILRCVPISNHLYFYWYRQILGQKVEFLVSFYNNEISEKSEIFDDQFSVERPDGSNFTLKIRSTKLEDSAMYFCASRVLGAGYTFGSGTRLTVV.